This T cell receptor (beta chain) was observed in a study of blood T cell repertoires in COVID-19. Looking at the study overall: Italy, Spain and the United States were the sources of the convalescent and acute COVID-19 samples.

As processed by the authors: Researchers report that nucleated cell counts were estimated from reference gene primer amplification. Some clones are missing from TCRdb's copy, which holds only in-frame ones; the method was immunoSEQ multiplex PCR. The V and J calls and clone size come from that table; D and trimming were worked out from the DNA. The data contain 250,000 to 350,000 clones, approximately 90% of them seen just once; the ten biggest clones take up about 10%. V gave up 6 bases and J gave up 3 bases; unmatched junction bases: 12. CDR3 size: 18 residues. CDR1 is SGHTA, CDR2 FQGNSA, per germline. This clone was observed a single time.

This clonotype was sampled from a woman between 18 and 30 years old who had recovered from COVID-19. Sequenced sample: PBMCs or T cells enriched from blood (not recorded which). The chain combines TRBV7-2 with TRBJ1-3; 12 positions agree with TRBD1. DNA for the CDR3: TGTGCCAGCAGGAGACCGGGACAGGGGGCAATAAGTGGAAACACCATATATTTT. Translating it yields CASRRPGQGAISGNTIYF.